This TCR beta chain was sequenced in a study of blood T cell repertoires in COVID-19. Overall study: In each case, the material was cDNA or gDNA derived from T cells, B-cell-depleted T cells, or PBMCs.

The sample holds one count of this clone. Generated by immunoSEQ multiplex PCR, the TCRdb table keeps only in-frame clones and is missing some. The repertoire includes more than 350,000 clones, about 88% of them detected once, and around 1.5% sits in the top ten. This CDR3 is 16 amino acids long. V was cut by 1 base and J by 5 bases, with 17 bases left in between. Participants' reported clinical history set cohort assignment. Participants in the exposed group had met a COVID-19 case in the 2 weeks before joining the study. J is TRBJ1-2 and V is TRBV23-1, with D maybe TRBD1 (6 bases). TRBV23-1 is flagged as an ORF with uncertain function. The receptor comes from a woman aged 18-29 years who had been exposed to COVID-19. Sequenced material: PBMCs or T cells enriched from blood (not recorded which). The CDR3 DNA sequence: TGCGCCAGCAGTCAATGTGGAGGAGACAGGAGGTATGGCTACACCTTC. This gives the protein CASSQCGGDRRYGYTF.